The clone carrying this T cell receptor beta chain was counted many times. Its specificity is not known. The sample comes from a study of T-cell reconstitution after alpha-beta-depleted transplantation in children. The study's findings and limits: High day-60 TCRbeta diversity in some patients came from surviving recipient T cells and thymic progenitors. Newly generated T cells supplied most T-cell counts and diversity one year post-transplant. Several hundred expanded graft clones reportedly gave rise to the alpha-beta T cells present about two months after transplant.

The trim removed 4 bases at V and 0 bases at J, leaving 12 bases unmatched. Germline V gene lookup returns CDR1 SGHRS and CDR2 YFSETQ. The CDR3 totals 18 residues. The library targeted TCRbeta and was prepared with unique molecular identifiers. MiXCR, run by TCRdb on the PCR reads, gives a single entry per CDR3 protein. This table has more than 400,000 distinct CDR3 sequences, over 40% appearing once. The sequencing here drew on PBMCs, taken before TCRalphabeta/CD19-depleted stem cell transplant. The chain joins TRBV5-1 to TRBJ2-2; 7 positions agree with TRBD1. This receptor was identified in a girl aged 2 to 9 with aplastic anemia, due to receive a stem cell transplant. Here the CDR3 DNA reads TGCGCCAGCAGCCGGTTGCTAAGACAGGGCTCGAACACCGGGGAGCTGTTTTTT. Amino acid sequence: CASSRLLRQGSNTGELFF.